The text below deals with one T cell receptor beta chain. The antigen it recognizes is unknown. No per-base quality is available; no much larger clone lies one base away. The TCR beta CDR3 regions were amplified from RNA transcripts. The TCR CDR3 was subjected to a first round of RT-PCR using the HTBI primer set and the Qiagen OneStep RT-PCR kit. Libraries were constructed in a second round of multiplex PCR, after which size selection and purification were performed. Paired-end sequencing of the libraries was performed with 100 bp reads on an Illumina HiSeq2000. Turning to the authors' computational methods: SOAPnuke was used to process the raw data, with reads discarded if the reads contained adapters or uncalled bases, had a mean Phred below 15, or lacked an exact constant-primer or identifier match. High-quality paired reads were merged using COPE v1.2.5, and each unique nucleotide sequence was defined as a clonotype. MiTCR v1.1 was used to align clonotypes to the IMGT TRBV, TRBD and TRBJ reference segments. The analysis was restricted to V-J combinations with a frequency above 0.0001, which together covered 99.2% of the repertoires. A TCS score was defined as the ratio between F50 (clonal expansion) and ExV (chaos), using BLOSUM62-based TCRdist between CDR3 peptides within each V-J. Welch's t-statistics and random forest reduced roughly 530 V-J features to 10 to 15, which were used in a naive Bayes classifier (R e1071). TCRdb applied fastp at Q25 and MiXCR to the public reads, then kept only in-frame beta chains. Each CDR3 protein appears once, grouped with its most common genes and DNA. TCRdb's processing, not the authors', yielded these V and J calls. The sample table contains about 180,000 distinct CDR3 sequences; only one count was recorded for over 15% of them. Roughly 28% of the sample is held by the ten biggest clonotypes.

From a lookup of the germline V gene (reference sequence), CDR1 and CDR2 are SEHNR and FQNEAQ. Trimming at the junction amounts to 2 bases on V and 2 bases on J, and the germline ends lie 12 bases apart. From the cysteine through the phenylalanine, the CDR3 covers 16 amino acids. The read is trimmed to its CDR3 DNA, 48 bases read in frame from base 1. The source of the sample is a study of T cells in Graves' hyperthyroidism and ophthalmopathy (dated by TCRdb to the late 2010s). Background on the whole study: Peripheral blood samples were taken at the time of initial diagnosis, prior to any treatment. A discovery cohort of approximately 100 patients, 43 with Graves' ophthalmopathy and 55 to 65 with stable Graves' hyperthyroidism, was used to find distinguishing TCR V-J signatures. Prospective prediction of ophthalmopathy was tested in an independent validation cohort of some 19 hyperthyroidism patients and 17 patients who later progressed to ophthalmopathy. The approximately 95 discovery patients were divided at random into training and test sets in a 7:3 ratio. The study also compared thyroid tissue and blood T-cell repertoires from several Graves' hyperthyroidism patients. Once sampling was done, hyperthyroidism patients were given methimazole at a starting dose of 30 mg daily, whereas ophthalmopathy patients were given high-dose intravenous methylprednisolone. According to the paper, TCR Vbeta CDR3 sequencing was carried out on 135 peripheral blood samples, which came from 40 to 45 ophthalmopathy, around 74 hyperthyroidism and roughly 17 progressor patients.

Results the study describes overall, beyond this receptor: A model built on a 13 V-J signature distinguished ophthalmopathy from stable hyperthyroidism, reaching 85% to 90% sensitivity and approximately 81% specificity in cross-validation and 80%/75% in testing. In validation, progression to ophthalmopathy was predicted by the model with around 70% sensitivity and under 85% specificity, a median of around 6.5 months before onset. No statistical method was used to fix the sample size in advance, and group allocation was not hidden from the investigators. Blood samples also contained most of the expanded thyroid clonotypes (frequency above 0.001), which suggests that blood repertoires may reflect thyroid immune responses.

A patient counted as having stable Graves' hyperthyroidism if no progression to ophthalmopathy occurred over 18 months of follow-up. Hyperthyroidism patients were newly diagnosed, with disease duration under 2 months, and aged 18 to 65 years. The study excluded patients with uncontrolled infections, other autoimmune diseases, pregnancy or lactation. Clinical symptoms, serum thyroxine and TRAb, thyroid ultrasound, and orbital computed tomography formed the basis for the diagnoses. PBMCs were separated from roughly 10 ml of fresh peripheral blood using Ficoll-Paque density gradient centrifugation. Total RNA was extracted using Trizol reagent, and RNA quality was assessed on an Agilent 2100 Bioanalyzer.

This sequence was found in a woman between 50 and 59 years old with Graves' hyperthyroidism. The V and J segments used are TRBV7-9 and TRBJ2-2; the D segment cannot be called with confidence. Sequencing was performed on blood. The nucleotides are TGTGCCAGCAGCTTAAACCGGCGGAAAAACACCGGGGAGCTGTTTTTT. The resulting protein is CASSLNRRKNTGELFF.